The sequence of this TCR beta chain was determined in a study of blood T cell repertoires in COVID-19 (dated by TCRdb to 2020 to 2021). With respect to the entire study: Collaborator samples came from the United States, Italy and Spain and covered acute and convalescent phases of COVID-19. The prospective study material was composed of cDNA or gDNA derived from T cells, B-cell-depleted T cells, or PBMCs. Subjects who had been exposed to COVID-19, were actively infected with it, or had recovered from it provided the deeply sampled blood TCRbeta repertoires that made up the dataset. The repertoires were made available in a free public database intended to serve as a resource for research on the immune response to SARS-CoV-2. The samples were drawn from two sources: the first 160 participants of the ongoing ImmuneRACE study, and fewer than 1,500 subjects contributed by 6 global collaborators. The sample metadata nearly always contained a de-identified subject ID, COVID-19 status, age in years and sex. Where available, HLA class I and class II types were taken from metadata supplied by the sample provider and were not determined by assay-based typing.

There are a few counts of this clone. The antigen this receptor binds is unknown. No per-base quality is available; no much larger clone lies one base away. The germline V gene sets CDR1 to MNHEY and CDR2 to SVGAGI. The CDR3 spans 13 residues, from the cysteine through the phenylalanine. Only the CDR3 DNA is retained, 39 bases long and in frame from the first base. Trimming takes 2 bases from V and 5 bases from J, and the germline ends sit 10 bases apart. TCRbeta CDR3 regions were amplified from genomic DNA by means of the immunoSEQ Assay, a bias-controlled multiplex PCR. Per the original workflow: Within the assay, amplification of reference gene primers was used to estimate how many nucleated cells each sample contained. To quantify the absolute abundance of each unique TCRbeta CDR3 rearrangement, sequence reads were collapsed and filtered. For each sample, productive Simpson clonality was calculated as the square root of Simpson's diversity index across productive rearrangements. TCRdb re-hosts the immuneACCESS table, in-frame sequences only. Its copies lack some clones; in the studies checked, an unresolved V gene accounts for under half of them, and the cause for the rest is not known. The V and J calls and clone size were taken over from that table, and D and trimming were inferred from the DNA. In this sample the table shows around 78,000 clones, 60% to 85% of which occur a single time. The ten largest make up 9.9% of the sample.

Whole blood was collected in K2EDTA tubes by collaborating institutions according to the institutions' own protocols. For TCRbeta analysis, collaborator samples were shipped as frozen whole blood, as isolated PBMCs, or as DNA extracted from either sample type. The investigation overall reported the following: How much clinical and demographic metadata was included differed by source and by participant, and the metadata was provided uncurated.

The rearranged segments are TRBV6-5 and TRBJ2-7, and possibly TRBD1, on 6 matching bases. This TCR came from a human donor in a cohort sampled during active COVID-19. The sample was peripheral blood. The base sequence is TGTGCCAGCAGTTACGTCAGGGGTAACGAGCAGTACTTC. Translated, this gives CASSYVRGNEQYF.